Presented here are 27 T cell receptor beta chains from one specimen sequenced in a study of blood T cell repertoires in COVID-19. Produced via immunoSEQ multiplex PCR; TCRdb's table is partial and in-frame only. The sample lists more than 45,000 clones, approximately 87% occurring once. The source material was peripheral blood. The origin of the receptors is a man aged 40-50 years with active COVID-19.

The rearrangement joins TRBV7-9 to TRBJ2-5; TRBD1 matches at 9 bases. V trimming: 1 base; J trimming: 5 bases; junction bases outside the gene matches: 5. CDR1 is SEHNR, CDR2 FQNEAQ, per germline (reference sequence). The CDR3 runs 15 residues. The CDR3: CASSLGTGAGETQYF. The CDR3 region has the DNA TGTGCCAGCAGCTTAGGGACAGGGGCAGGGGAGACCCAGTACTTC.

On this clone: Other DNA sequences from this sample encode an identical CDR3 as well. This chain joins TRBV7-9 and TRBJ2-7, with 7 bases fitting TRBD1. CDR3 length: 14 amino acids. Germline-derived CDR1 and CDR2 are SEHNR and FQNEAQ (reference sequence). Trimming at V came to 1 base and at J to 3 bases, leaving 3 bases not matched to a gene. The CDR3 nucleotides read TGTGCCAGCAGCTTAGGGACAGGATACTACGAGCAGTACTTC. This sequence encodes CASSLGTGYYEQYF.

This clone was recorded only once. This rearrangement joins TRBV29-1 to TRBJ2-4, with 10 bases lining up with TRBD2. CDR3 size: 18 residues. Trimming took 3 bases from V and 2 from J; bases not matched to a gene: 13. Germline V gene data show CDR1 as SQVTM and CDR2 as ANQGSEA. CDR3 in DNA: TGCAGCGTTGAGCTGCTAGCGGGAGAACGCGAAACCAAAAACATTCAGTACTTC. As protein: CSVELLAGERETKNIQYF.

This chain connects TRBV5-1 to TRBJ1-3; D perhaps matches TRBD1 (6 bases). Germline V gives CDR1 SGHRS, CDR2 YFSETQ. The V end lost 3 bases, the J end lost 2 bases, and 9 bases lay between the germline ends. The CDR3 loop spans 14 amino acids. The CDR3 sequence: CASSYTGTGNTIYF. CDR3 nucleotide sequence: TGCGCCAGCAGCTATACAGGGACTGGAAACACCATATATTTT.

This clone was seen a handful of times. The CDR3 region is CASSLAGLALETQYF. Written as DNA, the CDR3 is TGCGCCAGCAGCTTGGCCGGCCTAGCCCTAGAGACCCAGTACTTC. The rearrangement uses TRBV5-1 and TRBJ2-5, with D maybe TRBD2 (5 bases). The V end lost 0 bases, the J end lost 4 bases, and 13 bases lay between the germline ends. The CDR3 has 15 amino acids. CDR1 and CDR2 (germline): SGHRS, YFSETQ.

The rearrangement joins TRBV4-1 to TRBJ2-3, with 8 bases that match TRBD2. CDR1 and CDR2 from the germline V gene are MGHRA and YSYEKL. V trimming: 1 base; J trimming: 4 bases; junction bases outside the gene matches: 4. This CDR3 is built from 15 residues. The CDR3 region has the DNA TGCGCCAGCAGCCAAGGGACTAGCTCGGCAGATACGCAGTATTTT. As protein: CASSQGTSSADTQYF.

V and J are TRBV5-1 and TRBJ2-6; 7 positions agree with TRBD1. The V and J ends lost 5 bases and 12 bases, in that order; junction bases with no gene match: 11. The V gene's germline CDR1 is SGHRS and CDR2 YFSETQ. CDR3 length: 14 amino acids. The CDR3 region is CASSLHDRVPVLTF. The CDR3 coding sequence is TGCGCCAGCAGTCTTCACGACAGGGTACCCGTCCTGACTTTC.

V usage is TRBV12-5 and J usage is TRBJ1-1; D not certain. The CDR3 contains 17 residues. Trimming removed 2 bases at V and 1 base at J, with 17 bases between. Germline V gives CDR1 LGHNT, CDR2 FRNRAP. The CDR3 region is CASGLFSPGLTNTEAFF. The CDR3 coding sequence is TGTGCTAGTGGTTTGTTTTCCCCAGGACTGACGAACACTGAAGCTTTCTTT.

This chain uses TRBV7-6 with TRBJ1-2, with D unresolved. V was trimmed by 4 bases and J by 5 bases, leaving 17 bases between them. The CDR3 has 15 amino acids. The germline V gene encodes CDR1 SGHVS and CDR2 FNYEAQ. The CDR3 is CASSSRAGMGYGYTF. The DNA for the CDR3 is TGTGCCAGCAGCTCTAGGGCGGGGATGGGGTATGGCTACACCTTC.

This clone was recorded a few times. The V call is TRBV7-2, the J call TRBJ1-1; TRBD1 might be the D (6 bases). V gave up 7 bases and J gave up 1 base, with 10 bases separating them. Germline V gene data show CDR1 as SGHTA and CDR2 as FQGNSA. The length of the CDR3 is 13 residues. CDR3 loop: CASTQGRNTEAFF. DNA for the CDR3: TGTGCCAGCACTCAGGGGAGGAACACTGAAGCTTTCTTT.

The chain couples TRBV6-1 to TRBJ2-1, with 7 bases lining up with TRBD2. V trimming: 0 bases; J trimming: 6 bases; junction bases outside the gene matches: 2. Germline V gene data show CDR1 as MNHNS and CDR2 as SASEGT. The CDR3 runs 14 residues. This chain's CDR3 is CASSEAGGSNEQFF. The CDR3 region has the DNA TGTGCCAGCAGTGAAGCGGGAGGGTCCAATGAGCAGTTCTTC.

The CDR3 DNA sequence: TGTGCCAGTAGTAACAGACGCACCGGGGAGCTGTTTTTT. It is translated as CASSNRRTGELFF. The chain couples TRBV19 to TRBJ2-2; unclear D gene. V gave up 4 bases and J gave up 4 bases, with 7 bases separating them. This CDR3 spans 13 amino acids. Germline V gene data show CDR1 as LNHDA and CDR2 as SQIVND (reference sequence). Drawing the rest from reference TRBV19 and TRBJ2-2, the complete variable domain is DGGITQSPKYLFRKEGQNVTLSCEQNLNHDAMYWYRQDPGQGLRLIYYSQIVNDFQKGDIAEGYSVSREKKESFPLTVTSAQKNPTAFYLCASSNRRTGELFFGEGSRLTVL.

The chain joins TRBV10-3 to TRBJ2-1; TRBD2 might be the D (5 bases). V was pared by 2 bases and J by 0 bases, with 8 bases between. CDR3 length: 15 amino acids. Germline lookup yields CDR1 ENHRY and CDR2 SYGVKD. The CDR3 spells CAISEGLTSYNEQFF. Written as DNA, the CDR3 is TGTGCCATCAGTGAGGGACTGACCTCCTACAATGAGCAGTTCTTC.

The genes are TRBV25-1 and TRBJ2-4; weak D call: TRBD1 (6 bases). Germline V gene data show CDR1 as MGHDK and CDR2 as SYGVNS. CDR3 length equals 14 residues. Trimming took 3 bases from V and 6 from J, leaving 12 bases between them. Written as DNA, the CDR3 is TGTGCCAGCAGTGATGGGTACAGGGCAAACATTCAGTACTTC. This translates into CASSDGYRANIQYF.

This chain uses TRBV5-1 with TRBJ1-1; D might be TRBD1 (5 bases). This CDR3 is built from 15 residues. The V gene lost 0 bases and the J gene lost 3 bases, with 12 bases spanning the gap. The germline V gene encodes CDR1 SGHRS and CDR2 YFSETQ. The CDR3, as DNA: TGCGCCAGCAGCTTGGATGGGGCGTCGGACACTGAAGCTTTCTTT. Its protein is CASSLDGASDTEAFF.

This chain links TRBV10-3 with TRBJ2-1; 7 bases match TRBD1. V shed 4 bases and J 9 bases; nucleotides not matched to a gene: 3. Per germline, CDR1 ENHRY and CDR2 SYGVKD. CDR3 length equals 12 residues. The chain's CDR3 is CAISGQGGEQFF. Written as DNA, the CDR3 is TGTGCCATCAGTGGACAGGGCGGTGAGCAGTTCTTC.

The rearrangement uses TRBV5-1 and TRBJ1-4; no firm D call. V lost 5 bases and J lost 5, with 13 bases in between. This CDR3 contains 14 residues. Per the germline V gene, CDR1 is SGHRS and CDR2 is YFSETQ. CDR3 coding DNA: TGCGCCAGCAGTTCCCAGTTAAGAAATGAAAAACTGTTTTTT. This gives the protein CASSSQLRNEKLFF.

The CDR3 spells CATSDGQGVVRGYTF. The CDR3 DNA reads as TGTGCCACCAGTGATGGACAGGGGGTGGTCCGTGGCTACACCTTC. V and J are TRBV24-1 and TRBJ1-2; 10 bases match TRBD1. V lost 3 bases and J lost 7; bases outside the gene matches: 7. The CDR3 contains 15 residues. CDR1 and CDR2 (germline): KGHDR, SFDVKD.

The chain joins TRBV27 to TRBJ2-2; D possibly corresponds to TRBD1 (6 bases). The V gene lost 6 bases and the J gene lost 7 bases, with 12 bases spanning the gap. Germline V gene sequence: CDR1 MNHEY, CDR2 SMNVEV (reference sequence). CDR3 size: 13 residues. The CDR3 spells CASRLTGIGELFF. CDR3 coding DNA: TGTGCCAGCAGGCTGACAGGCATCGGGGAGCTGTTTTTT.

The chain couples TRBV30 to TRBJ1-4, with TRBD1 as a possible D gene (6 bases). Trimming shortened V by 0 bases and J by 8 bases, and 13 bases separated the two germline ends. The germline CDR1 and CDR2 sequences are GTSNPN and SVGIG (reference sequence). CDR3 length equals 14 residues. The CDR3, as DNA: TGTGCCTGGAGTGTACTACAGGGTGGGGAAAAACTGTTTTTT. Translated, it gives CAWSVLQGGEKLFF.

DNA for the CDR3: TGTGCCAGCAGCATACTCGCTCCGGGACTAGCGGGTTTTGAGCAGTTCTTC. Translated: CASSILAPGLAGFEQFF. V gene TRBV11-2 combines with J gene TRBJ2-1; 12 bases are a match to TRBD2. The CDR3 has 17 residues. The V gene's germline CDR1 is SGHAT and CDR2 FQNNGV. J gave up 9 bases and V 5 bases, and 14 bases lay outside the gene matches.

The V call is TRBV2, the J call TRBJ2-1; TRBD2 matches at 7 bases. The CDR3 spans 15 residues. V lost 5 bases to trimming and J lost 8 bases; unmatched junction nucleotides: 12. The germline gives CDR1 SNHLY, CDR2 FYNNEI. The CDR3 DNA is TGTGCCAGCAGTTTGAACGGGAGGACAAGGGATGAGCAGTTCTTC. It translates to CASSLNGRTRDEQFF.

The chain carries TRBV19 and TRBJ1-5; D is ambiguous. CDR1 is LNHDA and CDR2 is SQIVND in the germline V gene (reference sequence). The CDR3 is made up of 13 amino acids. Trimming took off 7 bases at V and 4 bases at J, with 11 bases between the two ends. The CDR3 region has the DNA TGTGCCAGTATGGAGGGTAATAATCAGCCCCAGCATTTT. Protein: CASMEGNNQPQHF.

This chain links TRBV30 with TRBJ1-5; TRBD1 matches 8 bases. Germline CDR1 reads GTSNPN; CDR2 reads SVGIG (reference sequence). Trimming took 5 bases from V and 6 from J; bases not matched to a gene: 9. This CDR3 has 14 residues. CDR3 coding DNA: TGTGCCTGGTCTATCAGGGGGCAGGGTCAGCCCCAGCATTTT. This encodes CAWSIRGQGQPQHF.

The chain is built from TRBV6-1 and TRBJ1-2; no firm D call. Trimming shortened V by 2 bases and J by 7 bases, and 5 bases separated the two germline ends. The germline V gene encodes CDR1 MNHNS and CDR2 SASEGT. The length of the CDR3 is 11 residues. CDR3 nucleotide sequence: TGTGCCAGCAGTGAATCCATTGGCTACACCTTC. Translating it yields CASSESIGYTF.

This chain uses TRBV28 with TRBJ1-1; 7 bases align to TRBD1. The CDR3 extends over 13 amino acids. Per germline, CDR1 MDHEN and CDR2 SYDVKM. V dropped 6 bases and J dropped 7; count of bases not matched to a gene: 8. The DNA for the CDR3 is TGTGCCAGCAGCTCAGGGGGACACAATGAAGCTTTCTTT. Protein sequence: CASSSGGHNEAFF.

This rearrangement joins TRBV3-1 (or the pseudogene TRBV3-2) to TRBJ2-7; no clear D. Germline lookup yields CDR1 LGHDT and CDR2 YNNKEL (reference sequence). The V end lost 4 bases, the J end lost 5 bases, and 12 bases lay between the germline ends. This CDR3 spans 13 amino acids. The CDR3 nucleotides read TGTGCCAGCAGCCTCCTGCGCCAGGACGAGCAGTACTTC. Amino acids: CASSLLRQDEQYF.